A selection of T cell receptor beta chains follows, all from one sample in a study of blood T cell repertoires in COVID-19. Method: immunoSEQ multiplex PCR; TCRdb's copy keeps in-frame clones and lacks some. The sample gives 250,000 to 300,000 clones, 88% of which show up once; roughly a tenth is in the top ten. Material: peripheral blood. These receptors all come from a woman aged 70-85 years with COVID-19, enrolled during active disease. Both conserved end residues are part of each CDR3. The D gene is left open where the match is weak. The size of a clone is reported for some rows only, either as once, few or many, or as a class for expanded clones.

J: TRBJ2-7; size: .; V: TRBV11-2; D: TRBD1; CDR3: CASSLGQGGSEQYF; DNA: TGTGCCAGCAGCTTAGGACAGGGGGGATCCGAGCAGTACTTC
J: TRBJ2-7; size: .; V: TRBV19; D: TRBD2; CDR3: CASSTSGSRYEQYF; DNA: TGTGCCAGTAGTACTAGCGGGAGTAGGTACGAGCAGTACTTC
J: TRBJ2-1; size: .; V: TRBV7-2; D: .; CDR3: CASSADSLGYEQFF; DNA: TGTGCCAGCAGTGCCGACTCCCTTGGCTATGAGCAGTTCTTC
J: TRBJ2-1; size: .; V: TRBV10-3; D: TRBD2; CDR3: CAISGGLADYNEQFF; DNA: TGTGCCATCAGTGGCGGACTAGCGGACTACAATGAGCAGTTCTTC
J: TRBJ1-2; size: .; V: TRBV6-1; D: TRBD1; CDR3: CASSEGQGDYGYTF; DNA: TGTGCCAGCAGTGAGGGACAGGGGGACTATGGCTACACCTTC
J: TRBJ1-5; size: .; V: TRBV27; D: .; CDR3: CASSPLRDQPQHF; DNA: TGTGCCAGCAGTCCCCTAAGAGATCAGCCCCAGCATTTT
J: TRBJ2-7; size: .; V: TRBV7-8; D: .; CDR3: CASSLYAGYEQYF; DNA: TGTGCCAGCAGCTTGTATGCCGGCTACGAGCAGTACTTC
J: TRBJ1-1; size: many; V: TRBV5-6; D: TRBD1; CDR3: CASSQQGYTEAFF; DNA: TGTGCCAGCAGCCAACAGGGGTACACTGAAGCTTTCTTT
J: TRBJ2-2; size: .; V: TRBV7-3; D: .; CDR3: CASRLSSTGELFF; DNA: TGTGCCAGCAGACTTTCTAGCACCGGGGAGCTGTTTTTT
J: TRBJ1-5; size: .; V: TRBV10-3; D: .; CDR3: CAISDGRGNQPQHF; DNA: TGTGCCATCAGTGACGGCAGGGGCAATCAGCCCCAGCATTTT
J: TRBJ1-2; size: .; V: TRBV11-1; D: .; CDR3: CASSGTTGTDYGYTF; DNA: TGTGCCAGCAGCGGGACCACCGGGACTGACTATGGCTACACCTTC
J: TRBJ2-5; size: .; V: TRBV30; D: .; CDR3: CAWSELRGETQYF; DNA: TGTGCCTGGAGTGAACTTCGGGGGGAGACCCAGTACTTC
J: TRBJ1-4; size: .; V: TRBV3-1/TRBV3-2; D: TRBD1; CDR3: CASSQDSTGDEKLFF; DNA: TGTGCCAGCAGCCAAGATTCGACAGGGGATGAAAAACTGTTTTTT
J: TRBJ1-1; size: .; V: TRBV2; D: TRBD1; CDR3: CASSEETGVTEAFF; DNA: TGTGCCAGCAGTGAAGAGACAGGGGTCACTGAAGCTTTCTTT
J: TRBJ2-2; size: .; V: TRBV11-3; D: TRBD2; CDR3: CASSRAGGPSRELFF; DNA: TGTGCCAGCAGCCGAGCGGGAGGGCCTTCCCGGGAGCTGTTTTTT
J: TRBJ2-1; size: .; V: TRBV5-1; D: .; CDR3: CASSLLREPYNEQFF; DNA: TGCGCCAGCAGCTTGTTGCGGGAACCCTACAATGAGCAGTTCTTC
J: TRBJ1-1; size: .; V: TRBV27; D: .; CDR3: CASSLFGVENTEAFF; DNA: TGTGCCAGCAGTTTATTCGGAGTTGAGAACACTGAAGCTTTCTTT
J: TRBJ1-5; size: once; V: TRBV29-1; D: .; CDR3: CSVGTGGNQPQHF; DNA: TGCAGCGTTGGAACAGGCGGCAATCAGCCCCAGCATTTT
J: TRBJ2-1; size: few; V: TRBV28; D: .; CDR3: CASKTSGPAYNEQFF; DNA: TGTGCCAGCAAGACAAGCGGGCCCGCATACAATGAGCAGTTCTTC
J: TRBJ1-5; size: .; V: TRBV7-8; D: TRBD1; CDR3: CASSSGTGGQPQHF; DNA: TGTGCCAGCAGCTCCGGGACAGGCGGACAGCCCCAGCATTTT
J: TRBJ1-4; size: .; V: TRBV7-2; D: .; CDR3: CASSLATYGLGEKLFF; DNA: TGTGCCAGCAGCTTAGCTACCTACGGACTAGGTGAAAAACTGTTTTTT
J: TRBJ1-4; size: .; V: TRBV28; D: .; CDR3: CASSLQVHNEKLFF; DNA: TGTGCCAGCAGTCTTCAGGTTCATAATGAAAAACTGTTTTTT
J: TRBJ2-7; size: .; V: TRBV19; D: TRBD2; CDR3: CASSILAGGSYEQYF; DNA: TGTGCCAGTAGTATACTAGCGGGAGGATCCTACGAGCAGTACTTC
J: TRBJ2-5; size: .; V: TRBV24-1; D: .; CDR3: CATSDFQGLGETQYF; DNA: TGTGCCACCAGTGATTTTCAGGGTTTAGGAGAGACCCAGTACTTC
J: TRBJ2-7; size: once; V: TRBV5-1; D: TRBD2; CDR3: CASSLNSGRYYEQYF; DNA: TGCGCCAGCAGCTTAAATAGCGGGAGGTATTACGAGCAGTACTTC
J: TRBJ1-1; size: .; V: TRBV30; D: TRBD1; CDR3: CAWKQGWGMNTEAFF; DNA: TGTGCCTGGAAACAGGGGTGGGGAATGAACACTGAAGCTTTCTTT
J: TRBJ1-5; size: .; V: TRBV7-2; D: .; CDR3: CASSLSGGHNQPQHF; DNA: TGTGCCAGCAGCTTAAGCGGGGGGCACAATCAGCCCCAGCATTTT
J: TRBJ2-7; size: .; V: TRBV5-1; D: TRBD1; CDR3: CASSRTGAISYEQYF; DNA: TGCGCCAGCAGCCGGACAGGGGCGATCTCCTACGAGCAGTACTTC
J: TRBJ2-7; size: .; V: TRBV7-2; D: TRBD2; CDR3: CASSLASGSNNYEQYF; DNA: TGTGCCAGCAGCTTAGCTAGCGGGAGTAATAACTACGAGCAGTACTTC
J: TRBJ2-7; size: once; V: TRBV5-6; D: .; CDR3: CASSLVGSEQYF; DNA: TGTGCCAGCAGCTTGGTCGGGTCCGAGCAGTACTTC
J: TRBJ2-1; size: .; V: TRBV6-1; D: .; CDR3: CASSEGMGTYLYNEQFF; DNA: TGTGCCAGCAGTGAGGGAATGGGGACTTACCTCTACAATGAGCAGTTCTTC
J: TRBJ2-7; size: .; V: TRBV18; D: .; CDR3: CASSPASAYEQYF; DNA: TGTGCCAGCTCACCCGCTAGCGCCTACGAGCAGTACTTC
J: TRBJ2-3; size: .; V: TRBV11-3; D: .; CDR3: CASSLDSGYTQYF; DNA: TGTGCCAGCAGCTTAGATTCAGGGTATACGCAGTATTTT
J: TRBJ2-5; size: .; V: TRBV30; D: TRBD2; CDR3: CAWGIAGGSETQYF; DNA: TGTGCCTGGGGGATAGCGGGAGGATCTGAGACCCAGTACTTC
J: TRBJ1-2; size: .; V: TRBV19; D: TRBD1; CDR3: CASSAQGDGYTF; DNA: TGTGCCAGTAGTGCACAGGGGGATGGCTACACCTTC
J: TRBJ2-2; size: .; V: TRBV25-1; D: .; CDR3: CASSEFRASEYTGELFF; DNA: TGTGCCAGCAGTGAATTTCGAGCTAGCGAATACACCGGGGAGCTGTTTTTT
J: TRBJ1-1; size: once; V: TRBV4-2; D: .; CDR3: CASTSSPNTEAFF; DNA: TGTGCCAGCACTTCGTCCCCGAACACTGAAGCTTTCTTT
J: TRBJ2-3; size: few; V: TRBV6-2/TRBV6-3; D: TRBD2; CDR3: CASSRQREGRFDTQYF; DNA: TGTGCCAGCAGTCGTCAGCGGGAGGGTAGGTTTGATACGCAGTATTTT
J: TRBJ2-7; size: once; V: TRBV10-3; D: TRBD1; CDR3: CAISDGQGSYEQYF; DNA: TGTGCCATCAGTGACGGACAGGGGTCCTACGAGCAGTACTTC
J: TRBJ2-5; size: .; V: TRBV28; D: .; CDR3: CASSSPEGAHLETQYF; DNA: TGTGCCAGCAGTTCCCCGGAGGGGGCGCATCTTGAGACCCAGTACTTC
J: TRBJ1-2; size: .; V: TRBV18; D: .; CDR3: CASSPTQTVSYGYTF; DNA: TGTGCCAGCTCTCCAACTCAAACAGTATCCTATGGCTACACCTTC
J: TRBJ2-1; size: .; V: TRBV6-6; D: TRBD1; CDR3: CASSYRDRRNEQFF; DNA: TGTGCCAGCAGTTACCGGGACAGAAGAAATGAGCAGTTCTTC
J: TRBJ2-7; size: once; V: TRBV7-9; D: TRBD2; CDR3: CASSSPGLGFVEQYF; DNA: TGTGCCAGCAGCTCACCGGGACTAGGCTTCGTCGAGCAGTACTTC
J: TRBJ2-5; size: many; V: TRBV27; D: .; CDR3: CASGFGGGETQYF; DNA: TGTGCCAGCGGATTCGGGGGTGGAGAGACCCAGTACTTC
J: TRBJ2-7; size: .; V: TRBV29-1; D: TRBD1; CDR3: CSVDSQGADEQYF; DNA: TGCAGCGTTGATTCGCAGGGGGCCGACGAGCAGTACTTC
J: TRBJ1-2; size: .; V: TRBV11-3; D: .; CDR3: CASSLFTGDGYTF; DNA: TGTGCCAGCAGCTTATTTACTGGAGATGGCTACACCTTC
J: TRBJ2-3; size: once; V: TRBV19; D: TRBD1; CDR3: CATGQGPDTQYF; DNA: TGTGCCACTGGACAGGGCCCAGATACGCAGTATTTT
J: TRBJ1-5; size: .; V: TRBV5-1; D: .; CDR3: CASSLDSFSNQPQHF; DNA: TGCGCCAGCAGCTTGGACAGTTTTTCCAATCAGCCCCAGCATTTT
J: TRBJ1-5; size: .; V: TRBV28; D: TRBD1; CDR3: CASGQGGGGNQPQHF; DNA: TGTGCCAGCGGACAGGGGGGTGGAGGCAATCAGCCCCAGCATTTT
J: TRBJ1-3; size: .; V: TRBV28; D: .; CDR3: CASRPQQGASGNTIYF; DNA: TGTGCCAGCAGACCCCAACAGGGAGCCTCTGGAAACACCATATATTTT
J: TRBJ1-5; size: .; V: TRBV6-5; D: .; CDR3: CASRREGASNQPQHF; DNA: TGTGCCAGCAGACGTGAAGGGGCTAGCAATCAGCCCCAGCATTTT
J: TRBJ2-1; size: .; V: TRBV3-1/TRBV3-2; D: .; CDR3: CASSQVWSSYNEQFF; DNA: TGTGCCAGCAGCCAGGTCTGGAGCTCCTACAATGAGCAGTTCTTC
J: TRBJ2-3; size: .; V: TRBV19; D: TRBD2; CDR3: CASTYSGRRLTGPDTQYF; DNA: TGTGCCAGTACGTATAGCGGGAGACGACTGACCGGGCCAGATACGCAGTATTTT
J: TRBJ1-2; size: once; V: TRBV2; D: .; CDR3: CASSPSGYGYTF; DNA: TGTGCCAGCAGTCCGAGTGGCTATGGCTACACCTTC
J: TRBJ1-1; size: once; V: TRBV29-1; D: .; CDR3: CSVRRGGTEAFF; DNA: TGCAGCGTACGGAGGGGGGGCACTGAAGCTTTCTTT
J: TRBJ2-1; size: .; V: TRBV30; D: TRBD2; CDR3: CAWSVQTSGRRNEQFF; DNA: TGTGCCTGGAGTGTTCAGACTAGCGGGAGGAGAAATGAGCAGTTCTTC
J: TRBJ1-1; size: .; V: TRBV2; D: TRBD1; CDR3: CASRALSDRGAEAFF; DNA: TGTGCCAGCAGAGCCCTTTCGGACAGGGGTGCTGAAGCTTTCTTT
J: TRBJ1-1; size: .; V: TRBV6-6; D: .; CDR3: CASSSTAPEAFF; DNA: TGTGCCAGCAGTTCAACAGCCCCTGAAGCTTTCTTT